Following are 28 T cell receptor beta chains from one sample sequenced in a study of beta chain features in type 1 diabetes. TCRB transcripts that were expressed got sequenced, as all of the isolated RNA had been reverse transcribed. The table came from immunoSEQ multiplex PCR; TCRdb's copy has only in-frame clones and leaves some out. The repertoire holds about 330,000 clones, with approximately 11% as singletons. Sequenced material: naive CD4+ T cells from blood. These TCRs come from a woman younger than 45 in good health.

The J gene is TRBJ2-7, the V gene TRBV18, with 13 bases identical to TRBD2. The CDR3 has 16 amino acids. Germline V gene lookup returns CDR1 KGHSH and CDR2 LQKENI. V dropped 4 bases and J dropped 6; count of bases not matched to a gene: 9. CDR3 sequence: CASSLIGLAGVAEQYF. The DNA of the CDR3 is TGTGCCAGCTCACTGATCGGACTAGCGGGAGTCGCCGAGCAGTACTTC.

This clone came up a few times. This CDR3 is CASSGLSGTEAFF. The CDR3 coding sequence is TGTGCCAGCAGCGGGTTGAGTGGCACTGAAGCTTTCTTT. This chain uses TRBV9 with TRBJ1-1; no definite D call. The CDR3 runs to 13 residues. V gave up 3 bases and J gave up 4 bases, with 10 bases separating them. Germline CDR1 SGDLS, CDR2 YYNGEE.

This clone has only a few counts. The chain is built from TRBV4-2 and TRBJ2-7; D unresolved. V was clipped by 5 bases and J by 0 bases, with 5 bases between them. The V gene's germline CDR1 is LGHNA and CDR2 YNFKEQ. The CDR3 sequence is 12 residues long. DNA of the CDR3: TGTGCCAGCAGCTCGAGCTCCTACGAGCAGTACTTC. Translated: CASSSSSYEQYF.

For this clone: The sample carries other DNA sequences with the same CDR3. The chain couples TRBV7-2 to TRBJ2-5; no firm D call. V lost 6 bases and J 3 bases, leaving 11 bases between the germline ends. In germline, CDR1 is SGHTA, CDR2 FQGNSA. The CDR3 totals 13 residues. CDR3 DNA: TGTGCCAGCAGTTTGGTAGAAAAAGAGACCCAGTACTTC. It yields the protein CASSLVEKETQYF.

This clone was observed many times. The chain recombines TRBV23-1 with TRBJ2-7, with 7 nucleotides matching TRBD1. TRBV23-1 falls under the ORF class, with uncertain function. V lost 0 bases to trimming and J lost 3 bases; unmatched junction nucleotides: 2. The CDR3 extends over 14 amino acids. Here the CDR3 DNA reads TGCGCCAGCAGTCAATCGGACAGGCACTACGAGCAGTACTTC. Its translation: CASSQSDRHYEQYF.

This clone was seen a few times. This chain uses TRBV5-1 with TRBJ2-2; D possibly corresponds to TRBD1 (5 bases). Germline V gene lookup returns CDR1 SGHRS and CDR2 YFSETQ. Trimming left V 3 bases short and J 2 bases short, with 14 bases between. The CDR3 is 16 amino acids. CDR3 nucleotide sequence: TGCGCCAGCAGCTGGGGCGCGGTGTCAAACACCGGGGAGCTGTTTTTT. Protein sequence: CASSWGAVSNTGELFF.

A few counts support this clone. The chain links TRBV7-2 to TRBJ2-5, with D possibly being TRBD2 (6 bases). Germline values: CDR1 SGHTA, CDR2 FQGNSA. With 1 base removed from V and 5 bases from J, the gap between germline ends came to 14 bases. The CDR3 runs 15 residues. In nucleotides, the CDR3 is TGTGCCAGCAGCTTAGTGGGGCCGGGGGTGGAGACCCAGTACTTC. Residues: CASSLVGPGVETQYF.

Of note for this clone: Other DNA sequences in this sample translate to the same CDR3. The genes are TRBV9 and TRBJ2-5, with D perhaps TRBD2 (6 bases). V lost 2 bases and J 5 bases, leaving 10 bases between the germline ends. The CDR3 is 13 amino acids. The V gene's germline CDR1 is SGDLS and CDR2 YYNGEE. The CDR3 DNA follows: TGTGCCAGCAGCGTCCGGGGGTATGAGACCCAGTACTTC. As protein: CASSVRGYETQYF.

This clone was seen more than once but under ten times. The chain carries TRBV2 and TRBJ2-2; possible D gene TRBD2, 5 bases. The CDR3 extends over 13 amino acids. Per the germline V gene, CDR1 is SNHLY and CDR2 is FYNNEI. V was pared by 6 bases and J by 3 bases, with 8 bases between. In DNA, the CDR3 is TGTGCCAGCAGGTTTAGCGACACCGGGGAGCTGTTTTTT. Encoded protein: CASRFSDTGELFF.

This clone was observed a handful of times. This chain links TRBV4-3 with TRBJ2-3; 8 nucleotides match TRBD1. V shed 2 bases, J shed 8 bases, and the junction held 6 bases outside the gene matches. CDR1 LGHNA and CDR2 YSLEER come from the germline V gene. CDR3 length equals 14 residues. Here the CDR3 DNA reads TGCGCCAGCAGCCAACAAGACAGGGGAGGTACGCAGTATTTT. Translated: CASSQQDRGGTQYF.

The chain uses TRBV6-5 and TRBJ1-5; D is unresolved. Trimming cost V 6 bases and J 5 bases, with 17 bases left between them. The CDR3 has 15 amino acids. Germline CDR1 is MNHEY and CDR2 is SVGAGI. CDR3 DNA sequence: TGTGCCAGCAGCCCCACGGGCGGGATAGATCAGCCCCAGCATTTT. It codes for CASSPTGGIDQPQHF.

This sequence joins TRBV19 and TRBJ2-1; unclear D gene. CDR3 length: 14 amino acids. The germline V gene encodes CDR1 LNHDA and CDR2 SQIVND (reference sequence). The CDR3 DNA follows: TGTGCATCCCACCCGGGTCCTCTGAGAAATGAGCAGTTCTTC. The encoded protein is CASHPGPLRNEQFF.

The chain carries TRBV7-9 and TRBJ1-5; the match to TRBD1 covers 8 bases. Unmatched junction bases numbered 7, after V lost 1 base and J lost 5 bases. CDR3 length: 16 amino acids. CDR1 is SEHNR, CDR2 FQNEAQ, per germline (reference sequence). This CDR3 is CASSLGTGTLDQPQHF. As DNA, the CDR3 is TGTGCCAGCAGCTTAGGGACAGGGACTTTGGATCAGCCCCAGCATTTT.

This sequence joins TRBV4-2 and TRBJ2-7; D is ambiguous. The CDR3 sequence is 14 residues long. V lost 0 bases and J 6 bases, leaving 12 bases between the germline ends. Germline V gene data show CDR1 as LGHNA and CDR2 as YNFKEQ. CDR3 amino acids: CASSQERLPSEQYF. Written as DNA, the CDR3 is TGTGCCAGCAGCCAAGAACGACTCCCGTCCGAGCAGTACTTC.

The V and J genes are TRBV30 and TRBJ2-7; D is ambiguous. Per the germline V gene, CDR1 is GTSNPN and CDR2 is SVGIG (reference sequence). This CDR3 is built from 13 residues. V lost 2 bases and J lost 3, with 11 bases in between. Written as DNA, the CDR3 is TGTGCCTGGAGTTCAGGCTGGAACTACGAGCAGTACTTC. It yields the protein CAWSSGWNYEQYF.

The CDR3 DNA reads TGTGCCAGCAGCTTAGAGGGGTCGGGATACAATGAGCAGTTCTTC. Its translation: CASSLEGSGYNEQFF. This rearrangement joins TRBV11-2 to TRBJ2-1; a possible D gene is TRBD2 (5 bases). The CDR3 runs to 15 residues. CDR1 SGHAT and CDR2 FQNNGV come from the germline V gene. The V and J ends lost 0 bases and 4 bases respectively, with 10 bases between them.

This rearrangement joins TRBV7-3 to TRBJ2-1; maybe TRBD2 (6 bases). Germline values: CDR1 SGHTA, CDR2 FQGTGA. CDR3 size: 15 residues. Trimming pared 5 bases from V and 7 bases from J, leaving 18 bases between. DNA for the CDR3: TGTGCCAGCAGCAAGAATAGCGGCTCCGTAAATGAGCAGTTCTTC. This gives the protein CASSKNSGSVNEQFF.

The gene calls are TRBV25-1 and TRBJ2-7; D may be TRBD2 (5 bases). Germline lookup yields CDR1 MGHDK and CDR2 SYGVNS. The V end was cut by 3 bases, the J end by 3 bases, with 15 bases between. CDR3 length equals 15 residues. The CDR3, as DNA: TGTGCCAGCAGTGACCCTTCGACAAGCGGCTACGAGCAGTACTTC. It encodes CASSDPSTSGYEQYF.

This chain connects TRBV6-6 to TRBJ2-1; D is unclear. CDR1 is MNHNY and CDR2 is SVGAGI in the germline V gene (reference sequence). V was shortened by 6 bases and J by 1 base, with 7 bases between the two germline ends. CDR3 size: 13 residues. The CDR3 region is CASSSQSYNEQFF. The CDR3 nucleotides read TGTGCCAGCAGCTCGCAGTCCTACAATGAGCAGTTCTTC.

As DNA, the CDR3 is TGTGCCAGCAGCTTGGGGTCACAACAGCCCCAGCATTTT. Translation: CASSLGSQQPQHF. The V gene is TRBV5-8, the J gene TRBJ1-5; no clear D. V was trimmed by 0 bases and J by 7 bases, leaving 8 bases between them. The CDR3 sequence is 13 residues long. The germline gives CDR1 SGHTS, CDR2 YDEGEE.

This clone turned up a few times. The J gene is TRBJ2-2, the V gene TRBV4-3; perhaps TRBD1 as D (5 bases). This CDR3 is built from 15 residues. V was shortened by 1 base and J by 7 bases, with 13 bases between the two germline ends. The germline V gene encodes CDR1 LGHNA and CDR2 YSLEER. For the CDR3, the DNA is TGCGCCAGCAGCCAAGTCCCCCCAGGGAACGGGGAGCTGTTTTTT. Protein: CASSQVPPGNGELFF.

This chain connects TRBV7-8 to TRBJ1-5; D remains unclear. CDR3 length: 16 residues. Germline CDR1 reads SGHVS; CDR2 reads FQNEAQ. Between the trimmed V and J ends, which lost 1 base and 6 bases, there was a span of 16 bases. This CDR3 is CASSLDSHSLSQPQHF. The CDR3 bases are TGTGCCAGCAGCTTAGACAGCCACTCTCTCTCTCAGCCCCAGCATTTT.

Comment on this clone: Other DNA sequences of this sample code for an identical CDR3. This chain joins TRBV11-2 and TRBJ2-2; 7 positions match TRBD2. CDR3 length: 15 residues. The junction had 5 bases not matched to a gene; V was cut back by 3 bases and J by 4 bases. The germline V gene has CDR1 SGHAT and CDR2 FQNNGV. The CDR3 reads CASSFGGVRTGELFF. CDR3 nucleotide sequence: TGTGCCAGCAGCTTTGGGGGGGTGCGCACCGGGGAGCTGTTTTTT.

The sample holds a few counts of this clone. Other DNA sequences in the sample encode the same CDR3. This chain links TRBV7-3 with TRBJ1-1, with D uncertain. V was trimmed by 0 bases and J by 2 bases, leaving 7 bases between them. The CDR3 length is 14 residues. The germline CDR1 and CDR2 sequences are SGHTA and FQGTGA. The CDR3 coding sequence is TGTGCCAGCAGCTTAACGGCAGGCAACACTGAAGCTTTCTTT. It codes for CASSLTAGNTEAFF. Full variable domain (outside the CDR3, taken from reference TRBV7-3 and TRBJ1-1): GAGVSQTPSNKVTEKGKYVELRCDPISGHTALYWYRQSLGQGPEFLIYFQGTGAADDSGLPNDRFFAVRPEGSVSTLKIQRTERGDSAVYLCASSLTAGNTEAFFGQGTRLTVV.

This clone was detected only a few times. The J gene is TRBJ2-3, the V gene TRBV5-4; 7 nucleotides line up with TRBD2. J lost 2 bases, V lost 4 bases, and 10 bases had no gene match. Germline V gene data show CDR1 as SGHNT and CDR2 as YYREEE (reference sequence). The CDR3 spans 16 residues. CDR3 nucleotides: TGTGCCAGCAGCCCCCCGGGGGGAGGAAACACAGATACGCAGTATTTT. Its protein product is CASSPPGGGNTDTQYF.

This clone has just a few counts. The chain is built from TRBV7-6 and TRBJ2-7; D call uncertain. This CDR3 has 13 amino acids. Trimming removed 5 bases from V and 2 bases from J, with 10 bases in between. Germline loops: CDR1 SGHVS, CDR2 FNYEAQ. The CDR3 loop is CASSPTLTYEQYF. CDR3 DNA: TGTGCCAGCAGCCCTACCCTCACCTACGAGCAGTACTTC.

This clone was found a few times. J is TRBJ2-5 and V is TRBV5-1; D may be TRBD2 (6 bases). This CDR3 comprises 13 residues. CDR1 and CDR2 (germline): SGHRS, YFSETQ. Trimming pared 2 bases from V and 5 bases from J, leaving 10 bases between. CDR3 sequence reads: CASSFGEEETQYF. The CDR3 DNA reads as TGCGCCAGCAGCTTCGGGGAGGAGGAGACCCAGTACTTC. The full variable domain, its missing parts supplied by reference TRBV5-1 and TRBJ2-5, is KAGVTQTPRYLIKTRGQQVTLSCSPISGHRSVSWYQQTPGQGLQFLFEYFSETQRNKGNFPGRFSGRQFSNSRSEMNVSTLELGDSALYLCASSFGEEETQYFGPGTRLLVL.

The rearrangement links TRBV7-2 to TRBJ1-5, with 7 nucleotides matching TRBD1. Per germline, CDR1 SGHTA and CDR2 FQGNSA. Trimming cost V 4 bases and J 7 bases; bases outside gene matches: 10. This CDR3 is 15 amino acids long. The CDR3 protein is CASSSRQGQLQPQHF. The DNA for the CDR3 is TGTGCCAGCAGCTCCCGACAGGGTCAGCTACAGCCCCAGCATTTT.